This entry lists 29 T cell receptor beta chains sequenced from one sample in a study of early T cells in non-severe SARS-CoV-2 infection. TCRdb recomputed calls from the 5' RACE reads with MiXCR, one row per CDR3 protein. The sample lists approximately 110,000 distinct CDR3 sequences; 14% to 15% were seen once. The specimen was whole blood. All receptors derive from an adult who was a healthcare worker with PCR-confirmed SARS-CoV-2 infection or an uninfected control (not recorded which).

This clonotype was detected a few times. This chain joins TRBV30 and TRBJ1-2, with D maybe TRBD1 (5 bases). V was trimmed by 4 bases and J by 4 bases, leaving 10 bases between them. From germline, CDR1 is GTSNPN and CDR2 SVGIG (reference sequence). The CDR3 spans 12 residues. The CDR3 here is CAWMGGTYGYTF. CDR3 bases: TGTGCCTGGATGGGGGGGACCTATGGCTACACCTTC.

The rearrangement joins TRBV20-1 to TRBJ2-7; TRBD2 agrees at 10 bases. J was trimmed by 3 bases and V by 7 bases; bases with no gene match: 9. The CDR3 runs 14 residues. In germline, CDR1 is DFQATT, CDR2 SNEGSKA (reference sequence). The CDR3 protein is CSVLNQRGGYEQYF. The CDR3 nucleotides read TGCAGTGTACTCAATCAGCGGGGGGGCTACGAGCAGTACTTC.

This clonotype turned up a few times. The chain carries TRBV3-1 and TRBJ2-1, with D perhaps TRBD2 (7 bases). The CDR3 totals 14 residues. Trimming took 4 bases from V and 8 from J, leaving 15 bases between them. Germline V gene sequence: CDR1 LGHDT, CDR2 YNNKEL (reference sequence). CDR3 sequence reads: CASSPPTGRDEQFF. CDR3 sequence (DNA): TGTGCCAGCAGCCCCCCAACAGGGAGGGATGAGCAGTTCTTC.

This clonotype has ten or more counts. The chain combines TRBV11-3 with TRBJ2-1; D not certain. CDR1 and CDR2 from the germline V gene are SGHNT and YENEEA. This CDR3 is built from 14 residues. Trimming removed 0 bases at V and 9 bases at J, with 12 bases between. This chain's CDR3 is CASSLDRTPGEQFF. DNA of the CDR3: TGTGCCAGCAGCTTAGATCGTACCCCGGGTGAGCAGTTCTTC.

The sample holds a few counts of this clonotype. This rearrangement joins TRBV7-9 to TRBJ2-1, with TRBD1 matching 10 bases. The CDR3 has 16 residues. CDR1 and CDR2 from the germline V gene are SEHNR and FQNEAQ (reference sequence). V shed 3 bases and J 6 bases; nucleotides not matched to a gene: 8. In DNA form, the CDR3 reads TGTGCCAGCAGCTTCCGCTACGGGACAGGGGTCAATGAGCAGTTCTTC. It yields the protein CASSFRYGTGVNEQFF.

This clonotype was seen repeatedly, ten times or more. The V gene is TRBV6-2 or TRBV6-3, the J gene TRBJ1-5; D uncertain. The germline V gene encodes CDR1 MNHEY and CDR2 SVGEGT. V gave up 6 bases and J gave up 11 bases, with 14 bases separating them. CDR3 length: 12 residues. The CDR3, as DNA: TGTGCCAGCAGCCCGCCGGTCCAGGCCCAGCATTTT. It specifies CASSPPVQAQHF.

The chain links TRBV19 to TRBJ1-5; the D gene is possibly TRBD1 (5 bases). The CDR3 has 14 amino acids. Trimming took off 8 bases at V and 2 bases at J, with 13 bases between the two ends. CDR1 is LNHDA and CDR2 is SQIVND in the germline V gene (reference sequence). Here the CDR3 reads CASRPRDGNQPQHF. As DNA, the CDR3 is TGTGCCAGTCGACCGCGGGACGGCAATCAGCCCCAGCATTTT.

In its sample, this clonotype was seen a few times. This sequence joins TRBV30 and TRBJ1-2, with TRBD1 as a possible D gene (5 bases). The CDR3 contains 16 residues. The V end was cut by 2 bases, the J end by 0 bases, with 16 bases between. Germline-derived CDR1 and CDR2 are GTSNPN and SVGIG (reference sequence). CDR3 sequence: CAWSPGTFYPNYGYTF. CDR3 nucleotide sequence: TGTGCCTGGAGTCCCGGGACGTTCTATCCTAACTATGGCTACACCTTC.

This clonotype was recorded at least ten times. CDR3 nucleotides: TGTGCCAGCAGCCAAGATTTGAGACAGCCAACGATGAGAGGGACGCAGTATTTT. Amino acid sequence: CASSQDLRQPTMRGTQYF. This chain uses TRBV4-2 with TRBJ2-3; perhaps D is TRBD1 or TRBD2 (5 bases each). This CDR3 is 18 amino acids long. Deletions cut 0 bases from V and 9 bases from J, with 25 bases between. CDR1 LGHNA and CDR2 YNFKEQ come from the germline V gene.

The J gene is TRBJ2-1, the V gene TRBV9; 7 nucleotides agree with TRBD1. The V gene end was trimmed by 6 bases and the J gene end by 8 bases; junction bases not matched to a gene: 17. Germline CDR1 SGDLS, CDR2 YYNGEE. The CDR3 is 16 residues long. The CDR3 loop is CASTPGPTGMRDEQFF. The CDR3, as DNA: TGTGCCAGCACCCCGGGGCCGACAGGGATGAGAGATGAGCAGTTCTTC.

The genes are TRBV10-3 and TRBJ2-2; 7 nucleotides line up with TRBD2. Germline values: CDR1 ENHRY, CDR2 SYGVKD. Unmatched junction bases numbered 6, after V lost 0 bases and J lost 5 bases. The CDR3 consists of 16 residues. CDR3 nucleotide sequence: TGTGCCATCAGTGAGTCAAGCCAGGGAGGGACCGGGGAGCTGTTTTTT. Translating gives CAISESSQGGTGELFF.

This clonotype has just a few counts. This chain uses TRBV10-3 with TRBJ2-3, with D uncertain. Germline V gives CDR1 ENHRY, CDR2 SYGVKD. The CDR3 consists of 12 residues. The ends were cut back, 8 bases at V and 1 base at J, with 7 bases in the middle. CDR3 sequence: CAIGGGTDTQYF. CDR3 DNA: TGTGCCATCGGCGGCGGCACAGATACGCAGTATTTT.

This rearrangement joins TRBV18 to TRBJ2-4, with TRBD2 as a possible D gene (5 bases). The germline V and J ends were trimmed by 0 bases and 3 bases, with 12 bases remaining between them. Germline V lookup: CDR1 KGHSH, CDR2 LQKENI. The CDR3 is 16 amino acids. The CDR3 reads CASSPPEGSGKNIQYF. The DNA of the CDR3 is TGTGCCAGCTCACCACCCGAGGGTTCAGGCAAAAACATTCAGTACTTC.

The CDR3 here is CASSEEVPWVGYTF. Here the CDR3 DNA reads TGTGCCAGCAGTGAAGAGGTCCCCTGGGTTGGCTACACCTTC. The V gene is TRBV6-1, the J gene TRBJ1-2; unclear D gene. The CDR3 covers 14 residues. V lost 1 base and J 7 bases, leaving 13 bases between the germline ends. The germline V gene has CDR1 MNHNS and CDR2 SASEGT.

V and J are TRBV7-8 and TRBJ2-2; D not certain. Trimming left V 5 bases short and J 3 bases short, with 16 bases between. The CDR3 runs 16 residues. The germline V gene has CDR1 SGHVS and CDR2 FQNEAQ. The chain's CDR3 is CASSPGRTWDTGELFF. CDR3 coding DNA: TGTGCCAGCAGCCCCGGAAGGACCTGGGACACCGGGGAGCTGTTTTTT. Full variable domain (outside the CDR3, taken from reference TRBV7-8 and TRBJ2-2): GAGVSQSPRYKVAKRGQDVALRCDPISGHVSLFWYQQALGQGPEFLTYFQNEAQLDKSGLPSDRFFAERPEGSVSTLKIQRTQQEDSAVYLCASSPGRTWDTGELFFGEGSRLTVL.

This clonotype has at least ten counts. Written as DNA, the CDR3 is TGTGCCAGCTCACCGGCGGGGACTGGCTCTAGTGGCTACACCTTC. It yields the protein CASSPAGTGSSGYTF. The chain recombines TRBV18 with TRBJ1-2, with a tentative D call TRBD1 (5 bases). Deletions cut 3 bases from V and 7 bases from J, with 18 bases between. This CDR3 contains 15 residues. Germline assignment: CDR1 KGHSH and CDR2 LQKENI. Using reference TRBV18 and TRBJ1-2 for the parts outside the CDR3, the full variable domain is NAGVMQNPRHLVRRRGQEARLRCSPMKGHSHVYWYRQLPEEGLKFMVYLQKENIIDESGMPKERFSAEFPKEGPSILRIQQVVRGDSAAYFCASSPAGTGSSGYTFGSGTRLTVV.

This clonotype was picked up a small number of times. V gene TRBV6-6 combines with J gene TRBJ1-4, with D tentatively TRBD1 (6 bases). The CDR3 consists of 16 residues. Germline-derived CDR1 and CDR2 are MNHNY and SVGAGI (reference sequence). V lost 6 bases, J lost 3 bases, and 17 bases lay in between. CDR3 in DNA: TGTGCCAGCAGCCTCGCAGGGGAGGGGGCTAATGAAAAACTGTTTTTT. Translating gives CASSLAGEGANEKLFF.

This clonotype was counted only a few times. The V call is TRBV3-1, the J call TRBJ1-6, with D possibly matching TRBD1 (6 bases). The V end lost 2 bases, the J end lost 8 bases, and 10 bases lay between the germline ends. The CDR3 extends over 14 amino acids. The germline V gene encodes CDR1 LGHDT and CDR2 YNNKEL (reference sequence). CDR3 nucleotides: TGTGCCAGCAGCCAAACGGACAGATATTCACCCCTCCACTTT. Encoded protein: CASSQTDRYSPLHF.

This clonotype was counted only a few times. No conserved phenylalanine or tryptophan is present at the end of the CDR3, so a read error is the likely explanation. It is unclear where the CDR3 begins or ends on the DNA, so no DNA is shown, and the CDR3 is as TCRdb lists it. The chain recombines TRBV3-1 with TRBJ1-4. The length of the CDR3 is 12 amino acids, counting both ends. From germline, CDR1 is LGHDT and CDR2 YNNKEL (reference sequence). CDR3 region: CASSQERPYRRV.

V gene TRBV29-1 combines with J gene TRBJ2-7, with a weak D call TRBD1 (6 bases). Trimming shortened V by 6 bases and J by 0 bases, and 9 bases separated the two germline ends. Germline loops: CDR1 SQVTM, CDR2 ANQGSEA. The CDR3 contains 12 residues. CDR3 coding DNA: TGCAGCGTCCTACAGGGCTCCTACGAGCAGTACTTC. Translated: CSVLQGSYEQYF.

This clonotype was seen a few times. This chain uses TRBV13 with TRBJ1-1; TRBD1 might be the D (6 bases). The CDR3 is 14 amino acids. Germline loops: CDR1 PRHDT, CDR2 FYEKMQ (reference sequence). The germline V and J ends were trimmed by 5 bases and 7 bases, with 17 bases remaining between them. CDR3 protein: CASSIQGSDGEAFF. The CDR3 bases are TGTGCCAGCAGCATACAGGGTAGCGACGGTGAAGCTTTCTTT.

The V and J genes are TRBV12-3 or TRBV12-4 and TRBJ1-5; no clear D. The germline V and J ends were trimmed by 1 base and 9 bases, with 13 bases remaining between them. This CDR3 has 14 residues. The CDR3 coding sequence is TGTGCCAGCAGTTTAGGTGTCTTATTCCCGCCCCAGCATTTT. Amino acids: CASSLGVLFPPQHF.

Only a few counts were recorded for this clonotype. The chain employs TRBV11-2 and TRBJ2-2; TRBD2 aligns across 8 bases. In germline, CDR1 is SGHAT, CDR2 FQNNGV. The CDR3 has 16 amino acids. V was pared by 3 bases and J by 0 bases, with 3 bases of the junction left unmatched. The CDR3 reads CASSFTSGANTGELFF. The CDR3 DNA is TGTGCCAGCAGCTTTACTAGCGGAGCGAACACCGGGGAGCTGTTTTTT.

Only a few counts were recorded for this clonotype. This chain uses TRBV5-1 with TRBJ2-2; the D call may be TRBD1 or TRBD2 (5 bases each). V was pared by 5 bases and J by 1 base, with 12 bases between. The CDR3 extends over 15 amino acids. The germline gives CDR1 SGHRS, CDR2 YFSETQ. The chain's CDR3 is CASSPGTENTGELFF. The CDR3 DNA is TGCGCCAGCAGTCCCGGGACCGAGAACACCGGGGAGCTGTTTTTT.

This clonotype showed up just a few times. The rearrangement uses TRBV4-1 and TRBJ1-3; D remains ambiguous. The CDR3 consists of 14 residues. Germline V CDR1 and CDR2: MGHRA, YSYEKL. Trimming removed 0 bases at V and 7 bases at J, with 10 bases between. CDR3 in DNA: TGCGCCAGCAGCCAAGACGGCGCACGGAACACCATATATTTT. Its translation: CASSQDGARNTIYF.

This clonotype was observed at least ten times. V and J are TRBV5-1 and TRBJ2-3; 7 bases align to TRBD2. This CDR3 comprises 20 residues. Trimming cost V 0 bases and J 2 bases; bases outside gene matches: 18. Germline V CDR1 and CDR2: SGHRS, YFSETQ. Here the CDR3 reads CASSLVLLGVAGQTTDTQYF. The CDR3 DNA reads TGCGCCAGCAGCTTGGTATTGCTGGGTGTAGCGGGCCAAACCACAGATACGCAGTATTTT.

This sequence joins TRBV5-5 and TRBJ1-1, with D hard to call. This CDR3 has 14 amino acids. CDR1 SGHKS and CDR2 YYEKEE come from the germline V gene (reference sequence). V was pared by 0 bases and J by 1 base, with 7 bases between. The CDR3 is CASSLVGGNTEAFF. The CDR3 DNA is TGTGCCAGCAGCTTGGTGGGAGGGAACACTGAAGCTTTCTTT.

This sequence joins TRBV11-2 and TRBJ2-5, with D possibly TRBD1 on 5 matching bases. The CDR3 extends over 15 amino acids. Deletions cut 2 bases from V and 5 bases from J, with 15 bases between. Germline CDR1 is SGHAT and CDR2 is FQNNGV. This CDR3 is CASSLTFGAGETQYF. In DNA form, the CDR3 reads TGTGCCAGCAGCTTAACCTTTGGGGCTGGGGAGACCCAGTACTTC.

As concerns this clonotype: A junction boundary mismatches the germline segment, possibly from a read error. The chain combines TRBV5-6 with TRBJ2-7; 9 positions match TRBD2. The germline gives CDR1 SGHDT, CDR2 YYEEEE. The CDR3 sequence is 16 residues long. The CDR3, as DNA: TGTGTCAGCAGCTTCGGGCTAGCGGGGATTCGCTACGAGCAGTACTTC. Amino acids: CVSSFGLAGIRYEQYF.